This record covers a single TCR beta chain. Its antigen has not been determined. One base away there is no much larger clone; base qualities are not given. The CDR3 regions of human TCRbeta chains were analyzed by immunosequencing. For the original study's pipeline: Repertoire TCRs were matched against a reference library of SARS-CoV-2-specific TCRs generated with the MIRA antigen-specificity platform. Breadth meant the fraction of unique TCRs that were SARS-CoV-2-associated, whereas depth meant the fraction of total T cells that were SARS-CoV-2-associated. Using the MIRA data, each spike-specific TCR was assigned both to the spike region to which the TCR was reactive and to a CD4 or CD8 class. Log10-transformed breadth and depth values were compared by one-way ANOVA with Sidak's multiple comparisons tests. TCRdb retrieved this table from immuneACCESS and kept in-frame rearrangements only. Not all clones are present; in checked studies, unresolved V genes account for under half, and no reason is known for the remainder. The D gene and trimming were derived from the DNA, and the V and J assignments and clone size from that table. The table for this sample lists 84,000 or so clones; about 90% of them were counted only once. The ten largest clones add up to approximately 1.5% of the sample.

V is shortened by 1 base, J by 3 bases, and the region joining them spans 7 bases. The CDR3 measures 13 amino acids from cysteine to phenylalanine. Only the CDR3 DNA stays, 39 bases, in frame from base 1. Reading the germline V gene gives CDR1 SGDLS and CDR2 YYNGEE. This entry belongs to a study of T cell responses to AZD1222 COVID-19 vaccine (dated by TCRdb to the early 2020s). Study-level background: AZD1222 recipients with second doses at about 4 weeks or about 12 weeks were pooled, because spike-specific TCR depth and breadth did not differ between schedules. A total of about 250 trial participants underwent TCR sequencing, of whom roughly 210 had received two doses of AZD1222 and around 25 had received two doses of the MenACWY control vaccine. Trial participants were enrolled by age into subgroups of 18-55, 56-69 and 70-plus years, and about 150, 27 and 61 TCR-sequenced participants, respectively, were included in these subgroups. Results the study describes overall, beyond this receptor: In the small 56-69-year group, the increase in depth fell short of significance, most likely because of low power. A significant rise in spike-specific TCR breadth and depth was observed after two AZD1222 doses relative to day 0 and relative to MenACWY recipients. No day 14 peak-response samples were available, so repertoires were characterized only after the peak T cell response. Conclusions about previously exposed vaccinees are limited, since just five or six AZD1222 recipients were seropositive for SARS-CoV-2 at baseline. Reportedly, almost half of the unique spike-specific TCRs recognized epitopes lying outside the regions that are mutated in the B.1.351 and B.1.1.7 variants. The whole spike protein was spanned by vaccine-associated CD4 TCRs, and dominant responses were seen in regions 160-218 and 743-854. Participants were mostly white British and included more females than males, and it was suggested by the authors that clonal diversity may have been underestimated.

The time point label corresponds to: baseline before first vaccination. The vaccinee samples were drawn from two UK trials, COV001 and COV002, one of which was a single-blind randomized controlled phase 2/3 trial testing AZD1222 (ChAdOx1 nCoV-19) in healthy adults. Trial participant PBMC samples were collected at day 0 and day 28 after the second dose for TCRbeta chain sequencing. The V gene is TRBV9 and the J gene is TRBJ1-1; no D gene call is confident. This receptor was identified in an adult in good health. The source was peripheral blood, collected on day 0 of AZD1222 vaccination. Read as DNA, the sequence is TGTGCCAGCAGCGTAAATACCGACACTGAAGCTTTCTTT. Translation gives CASSVNTDTEAFF.